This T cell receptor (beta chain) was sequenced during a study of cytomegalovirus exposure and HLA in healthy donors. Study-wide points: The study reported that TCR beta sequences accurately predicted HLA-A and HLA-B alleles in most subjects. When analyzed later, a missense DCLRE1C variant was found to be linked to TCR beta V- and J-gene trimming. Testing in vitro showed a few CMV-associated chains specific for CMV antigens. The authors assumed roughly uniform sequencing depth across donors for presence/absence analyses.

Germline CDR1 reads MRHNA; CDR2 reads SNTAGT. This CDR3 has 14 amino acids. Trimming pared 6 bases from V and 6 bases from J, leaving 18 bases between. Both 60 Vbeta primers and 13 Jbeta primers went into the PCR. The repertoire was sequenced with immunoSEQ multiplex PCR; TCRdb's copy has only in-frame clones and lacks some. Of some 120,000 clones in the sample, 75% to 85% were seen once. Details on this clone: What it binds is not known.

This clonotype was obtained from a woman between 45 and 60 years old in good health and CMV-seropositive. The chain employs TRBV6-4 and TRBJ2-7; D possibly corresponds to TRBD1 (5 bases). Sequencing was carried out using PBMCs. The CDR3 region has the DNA TGTGCCAGCAGAGTTCCGGACAATATCTCCGAGCAGTACTTC. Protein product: CASRVPDNISEQYF.